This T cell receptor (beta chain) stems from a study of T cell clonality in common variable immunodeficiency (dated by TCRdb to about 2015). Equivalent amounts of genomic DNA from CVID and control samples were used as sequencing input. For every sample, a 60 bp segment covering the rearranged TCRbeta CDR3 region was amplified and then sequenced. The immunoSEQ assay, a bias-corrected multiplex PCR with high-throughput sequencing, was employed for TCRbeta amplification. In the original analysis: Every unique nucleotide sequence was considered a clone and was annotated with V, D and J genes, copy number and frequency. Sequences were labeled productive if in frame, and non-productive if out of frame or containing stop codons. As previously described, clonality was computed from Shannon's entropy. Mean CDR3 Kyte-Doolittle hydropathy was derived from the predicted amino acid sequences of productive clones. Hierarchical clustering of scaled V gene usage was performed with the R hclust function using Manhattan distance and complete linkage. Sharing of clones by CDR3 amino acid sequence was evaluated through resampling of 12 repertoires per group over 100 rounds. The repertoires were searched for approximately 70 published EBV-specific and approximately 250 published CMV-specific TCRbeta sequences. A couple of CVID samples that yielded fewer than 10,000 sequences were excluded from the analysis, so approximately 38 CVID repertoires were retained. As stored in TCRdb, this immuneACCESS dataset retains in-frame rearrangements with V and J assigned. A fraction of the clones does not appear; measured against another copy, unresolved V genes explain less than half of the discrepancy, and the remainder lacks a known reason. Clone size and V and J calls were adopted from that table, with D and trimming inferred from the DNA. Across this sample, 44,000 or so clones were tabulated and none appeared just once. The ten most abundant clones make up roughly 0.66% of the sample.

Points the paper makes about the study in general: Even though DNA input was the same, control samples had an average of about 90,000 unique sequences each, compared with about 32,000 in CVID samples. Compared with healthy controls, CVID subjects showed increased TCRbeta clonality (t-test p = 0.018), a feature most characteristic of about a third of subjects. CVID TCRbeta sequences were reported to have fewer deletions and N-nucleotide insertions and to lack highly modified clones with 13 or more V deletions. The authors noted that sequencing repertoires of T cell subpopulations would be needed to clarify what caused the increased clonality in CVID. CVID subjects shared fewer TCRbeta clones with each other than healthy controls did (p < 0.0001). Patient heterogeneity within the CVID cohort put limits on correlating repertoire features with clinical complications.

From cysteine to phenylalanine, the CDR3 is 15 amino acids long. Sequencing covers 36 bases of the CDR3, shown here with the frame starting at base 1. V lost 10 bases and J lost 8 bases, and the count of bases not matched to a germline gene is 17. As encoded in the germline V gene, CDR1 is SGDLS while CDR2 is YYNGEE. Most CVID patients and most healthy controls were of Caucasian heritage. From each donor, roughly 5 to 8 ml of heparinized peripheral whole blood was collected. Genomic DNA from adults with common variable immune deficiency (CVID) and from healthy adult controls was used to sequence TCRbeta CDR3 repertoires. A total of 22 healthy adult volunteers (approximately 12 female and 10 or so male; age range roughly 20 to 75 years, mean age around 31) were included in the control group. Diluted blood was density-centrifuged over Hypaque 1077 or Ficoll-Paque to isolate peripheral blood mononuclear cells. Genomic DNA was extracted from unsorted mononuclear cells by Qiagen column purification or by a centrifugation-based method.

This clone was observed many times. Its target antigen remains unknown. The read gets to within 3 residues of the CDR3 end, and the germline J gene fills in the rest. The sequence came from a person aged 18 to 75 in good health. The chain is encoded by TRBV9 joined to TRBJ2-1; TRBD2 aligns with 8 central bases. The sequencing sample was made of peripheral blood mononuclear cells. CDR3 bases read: TGTGCCTCGACCCCGGGGGGGGCCTTCAATCATGAG. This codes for CASTPGGAFNHE. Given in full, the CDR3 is CASTPGGAFNHEQFF.